This record looks at one T cell receptor (beta chain) sequence and its context. The data are from a study of T-cell memory formation after mild COVID-19. The germline V gene encodes CDR1 SGHTA and CDR2 FQGNSA. This CDR3 has 14 amino acids. Trimming left V 1 base short and J 7 bases short, with 13 bases between. MiXCR was run by TCRdb on the 5' RACE reads, yielding one entry per CDR3 protein. The sample includes under 300,000 distinct CDR3 sequences, roughly 15% of them seen just once. Sequencing used PBMCs or a T cell subset sorted from them (not recorded which). The chain has TRBV7-2 and TRBJ1-2, with D possibly matching TRBD1 (5 bases). The receptor's source is a man aged 18 to 30 who had mild COVID-19 (a few samples of this study predate the infection). Cell type and time point are not known. The CDR3: CASSLVQGPRGYTF. The DNA of the CDR3 is TGTGCCAGCAGCTTAGTCCAGGGCCCTCGTGGCTACACCTTC.